These 14 T cell receptor delta chains were sequenced from one sample in a study of DNA immune sequencing with unique molecular identifiers. A 32-plex genomic DNA assay used primers for all 8 TRDV and 4 TRDJ genes. A 12-nucleotide UMI was added during approximately 3 barcoding PCR cycles before adapter PCR. TCRdb re-called the multiplex PCR reads with CATT. The sample consists of approximately 2,000 delta-chain clones, 15% to 20% of them appearing once. The sequenced sample was gamma-delta T cells from PBMCs. These receptors were obtained from a human donor in good health.

This clone counts as medium-sized (0.01 to 0.1%). V is TRDV1 and J is TRDJ1, with D possibly being TRDD2 (6 bases). This CDR3 region has 15 residues. Trimming stripped 0 bases from V and 6 bases from J, with 14 bases between. CDR1 and CDR2 (germline): TSWWSYY, QGS. The CDR3: CALGELGSPTHKLIF. DNA for the CDR3: TGTGCTCTTGGGGAACTAGGATCTCCTACCCATAAACTCATCTTT.

Concerning this clone itself: This may be a read error: a much more frequent sequence differs by one nucleotide. This specimen includes other DNA sequences encoding the same CDR3. The gene calls are TRDV2 and TRDJ1; TRDD3 aligns across 12 bases. CDR1 and CDR2 (germline): GEAIGNYY, EKD. CDR3 length: 20 amino acids. J gave up 0 bases and V 0 bases, and 13 bases lay outside the gene matches. The CDR3 reads CACDTVGLVLGDTYTDKLIF. In DNA, the CDR3 is TGTGCCTGTGACACCGTTGGACTAGTACTGGGGGATACCTACACCGATAAACTCATCTTT.

This clone counts as medium-sized. The V and J genes are TRDV1 and TRDJ1, with 11 positions matching TRDD3. The CDR3 sequence is 20 residues long. In germline, CDR1 is TSWWSYY, CDR2 QGS. J was trimmed by 6 bases and V by 6 bases; bases with no gene match: 24. As DNA, the CDR3 is TGTGCTCTTGGCCCTCAACCCGCCTTCCGGGGTACTGGGGGATATCATAAACTCATCTTT. Translation gives CALGPQPAFRGTGGYHKLIF.

J is TRDJ1 and V is TRDV1; 11 positions agree with TRDD3. Germline V gene lookup returns CDR1 TSWWSYY and CDR2 QGS. The CDR3 totals 24 residues. With V trimmed by 1 base and J by 4 bases, 29 bases remained unmatched. CDR3 sequence reads: CALGEPYLPPKDASYWGIDDKLIF. CDR3 sequence (DNA): TGTGCTCTTGGGGAACCTTACCTTCCTCCTAAAGACGCGTCGTACTGGGGGATAGACGATAAACTCATCTTT.

With regard to this clone: This sequence is one base from a far larger clone and is likely a read error. The same CDR3 can be traced to other DNA sequences in this sample. The gene calls are TRDV1 and TRDJ1; TRDD3 is a possible D gene (5 bases). The CDR3 runs to 21 residues. Germline assignment: CDR1 TSWWSYY and CDR2 QGS. Trimming took off 5 bases at V and 0 bases at J, with 31 bases between the two ends. The CDR3 loop reads CALGYIASACFRIKYTDKLIF. The CDR3 nucleotides are TGTGCTCTTGGGTACATTGCTTCAGCCTGTTTCAGGATAAAGTACACCGATAAACTCATCTTT.

This clone has a handful of counts. A far more abundant clone sits one base away, making this likely a read error. Other DNA sequences in the same sample also yield this CDR3. V and J are TRDV3 and TRDJ1, with TRDD3 matching over 7 bases. V was pared by 4 bases and J by 1 base, with 30 bases of the junction left unmatched. Germline CDR1 is TVYSNPD and CDR2 is GDNSRS (reference sequence). The CDR3 has 21 residues. CDR3 DNA sequence: TGTGCCTCCACTCCCTCAATCCAGTCTTTTACCGGGGGATTCCTCACCGATAAACTCATCTTT. Translation: CASTPSIQSFTGGFLTDKLIF.

Concerning this clone itself: A single base separates this from a much larger clone, so it may be a read error. J is TRDJ1 and V is TRDV2; the match to TRDD3 covers 13 bases. Germline lookup yields CDR1 GEAIGNYY and CDR2 EKD. CDR3 length: 19 residues. CDR3 amino acids: CAYDTITTVLGDTADKLIF. The DNA of the CDR3 is TGTGCCTATGACACCATAACTACGGTACTGGGGGATACGGCCGATAAACTCATCTTT.

A remark on this clone: A far more abundant clone sits one base away, making this likely a read error. The same CDR3 arises from other DNA sequences in this sample as well. V usage is TRDV1 and J usage is TRDJ1, with 8 bases lining up with TRDD3. CDR1 and CDR2 from the germline V gene are TSWWSYY and QGS. The CDR3 consists of 19 residues. CDR3 loop: CALGAFYYDWGLYTDKLIF. CDR3 DNA: TGTGCTCTTGGGGCCTTCTACTACGACTGGGGGTTATACACTGATAAACTCATCTTT.

The genes are TRDV1 and TRDJ1; TRDD3 aligns across 8 bases. The CDR3 consists of 21 residues. After removal of 6 bases from V and 0 bases from J, the junction contained 24 bases not matched to a gene. Germline V gene sequence: CDR1 TSWWSYY, CDR2 QGS. This CDR3 is CALGAGAFYYDWGLYTDKLIF. The DNA of the CDR3 is TGTGCTCTTGGTGCAGGGGCCTTCTACTACGACTGGGGGTTATACACCGATAAACTCATCTTT.

This clone was counted only a few times. TCRdb's entry gives the protein of a much larger clone, which mismatches this DNA's translation at residue 17, likely from a read error; the protein reported here is translated from the DNA. This chain uses TRDV1 with TRDJ1; 8 positions match TRDD3. The CDR3 has 19 amino acids. From germline, CDR1 is TSWWSYY and CDR2 QGS. In DNA form, the CDR3 reads TGTGCTCTTGGGGCCTTCTACTACGACTGGGGGTTATACACCGATAAATTCATCTTT. As protein: CALGAFYYDWGLYTDKFIF.

This clone is classed as medium-sized. V and J are TRDV2 and TRDJ1; TRDD3 agrees at 12 bases. This CDR3 comprises 19 residues. The germline CDR1 and CDR2 sequences are GEAIGNYY and EKD. V shed 5 bases and J 3 bases; nucleotides not matched to a gene: 18. The CDR3 is CACVPRRTGGYCGSDKLIF. For the CDR3, the DNA is TGTGCCTGTGTTCCCCGCCGTACTGGGGGATACTGTGGTTCCGATAAACTCATCTTT.

On this clone: A far larger clone is one nucleotide away, so this likely arose from a read error. This same CDR3 is encoded by further DNA sequences in the sample. CDR3 in amino acids: CALGESYPHLINLVLGDLSTDKLIF. The CDR3, as DNA: TGTGCTCTCGGGGAATCATATCCCCACCTAATTAATCTCGTACTGGGGGACCTCTCCACCGATAAACTCATCTTT. The J gene is TRDJ1, the V gene TRDV1; 9 positions match TRDD3. Germline V CDR1 and CDR2: TSWWSYY, QGS. This CDR3 contains 25 residues.

Concerning this clone itself: A read error likely explains this, since a far larger clone differs by one base. This sample includes further DNA sequences coding for the same CDR3. The chain uses TRDV3 and TRDJ1; 10 bases are a match to TRDD3. The germline CDR1 and CDR2 sequences are TVYSNPD and GDNSRS (reference sequence). Trimming at V came to 4 bases and at J to 1 base, leaving 27 bases not matched to a gene. This CDR3 contains 21 residues. The CDR3 sequence is CASTPSIQSFTGGFLTDKLIF. Here the CDR3 DNA reads TGTGCCTCCACACCCTCAATCCAGTCTTTTACTGGGGGATTCCTCACCGATAAACTCATCTTT.

The rearrangement links TRDV1 to TRDJ1, with 9 bases that match TRDD3. The germline gives CDR1 TSWWSYY, CDR2 QGS. The CDR3 has 23 amino acids. The trim removed 1 base at V and 2 bases at J, leaving 26 bases unmatched. This CDR3 reads CALGEPSKTPLWGMQTGTDKLIF. CDR3 nucleotide sequence: TGTGCTCTTGGGGAACCTTCTAAAACTCCCCTCTGGGGGATGCAGACGGGAACCGATAAACTCATCTTT.